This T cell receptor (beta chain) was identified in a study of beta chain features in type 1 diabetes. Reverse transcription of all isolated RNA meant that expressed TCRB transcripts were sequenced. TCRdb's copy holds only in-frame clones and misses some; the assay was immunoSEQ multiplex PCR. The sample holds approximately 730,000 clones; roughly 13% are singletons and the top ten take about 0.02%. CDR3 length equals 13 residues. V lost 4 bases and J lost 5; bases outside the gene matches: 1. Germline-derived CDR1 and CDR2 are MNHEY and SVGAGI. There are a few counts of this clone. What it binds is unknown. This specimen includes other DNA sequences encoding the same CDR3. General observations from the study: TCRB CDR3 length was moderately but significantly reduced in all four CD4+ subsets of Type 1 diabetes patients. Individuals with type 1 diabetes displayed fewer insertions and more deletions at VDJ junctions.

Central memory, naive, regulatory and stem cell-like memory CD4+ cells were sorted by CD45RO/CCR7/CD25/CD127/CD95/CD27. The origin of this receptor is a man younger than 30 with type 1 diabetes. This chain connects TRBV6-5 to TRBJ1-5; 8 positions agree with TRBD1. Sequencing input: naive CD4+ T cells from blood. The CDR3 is CASSLQGDQPQHF. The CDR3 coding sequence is TGTGCCAGCAGTTTACAGGGGGATCAGCCCCAGCATTTT.